This T cell receptor beta chain was recovered during a study of shared clonotypes between healthy human individuals. Whole-study results and caveats: Unshared clonotypes carried lower generation probabilities than those common to all four donors. Compared with memory subsets, naive subsets generally had larger estimated richness.

As concerns this clone: The antigen is undetermined.

Under the authors' procedure: ImmunoSEQ yielded junction-only sequences lacking quality scores, so filtering differed. Method: immunoSEQ multiplex PCR; TCRdb's copy keeps in-frame clones and lacks some. The V and J calls and clone size are taken from that table; D and trimming were inferred from the DNA. The sample has approximately 2,200,000 clones; 90% to 95% are singletons. Deletions cut 5 bases from V and 11 bases from J, with 21 bases between. The CDR3 loop spans 14 amino acids. CDR1 is SGHTA and CDR2 is FQGTGA in the germline V gene. CD45RO negativity and positive selection for CCR7 defined naive CD8 cells, a population that excluded terminally differentiated effector memory CD45RA+ cells. Nashville, Tennessee was home to all donors, each a Caucasian adult.

J is TRBJ1-1 and V is TRBV7-3, with D possibly being TRBD1 (5 bases). This receptor was identified in a man between 18 and 35 years old in good health. Some clones in this sample may be carry-over from other donors' samples. The specimen was naive CD8+ T cells from PBMCs. CDR3 sequence (DNA): TGTGCCAGCAGCCCCGTTGGGGGGTCCTCGCTCGCTTTCTTT. Protein: CASSPVGGSSLAFF.